A single sample is the source of the 23 T cell receptor beta chains below, sequenced in a study of beta chain features in type 1 diabetes listed by TCRdb under 2018. These receptors have no identified antigens. Library prep was done by the immunoSEQ multiplex PCR assay. The High Capacity cDNA Reverse Transcription Kit was used to reverse transcribe all of the isolated RNA, meaning that expressed TCRB transcripts were what got sequenced. Sourced from immuneACCESS, this table was stored by TCRdb with only in-frame sequences that have V and J called. A share of the clones is absent; for the studies checked, an unresolved V gene accounts for under half, and the remainder has no known explanation. The sample profile shows some 140,000 clones; roughly 10% of them were found once. The top ten clonotypes cover over 0.6% of the sample. General findings and caveats noted by the study authors: A moderate but significant shortening of TCRB CDR3 length was observed in type 1 diabetes patients in all four CD4+ subsets.

The sample consisted of central memory CD4+ T cells from blood. Receptors originate from a man aged 30 to 45 with type 1 diabetes.

The chain recombines TRBV7-3 with TRBJ2-3; maybe TRBD2 (6 bases). The CDR3 runs 15 residues. Trimming stripped 4 bases from V and 3 bases from J, with 14 bases between. Germline V gives CDR1 SGHTA, CDR2 FQGTGA. The CDR3 DNA reads as TGTGCCAGCAGCTCAACCGGGACTTTTACAGATACGCAGTATTTT. Translation: CASSSTGTFTDTQYF. Filled out from reference TRBV7-3 and TRBJ2-3, the complete variable domain reads GAGVSQTPSNKVTEKGKYVELRCDPISGHTALYWYRQSLGQGPEFLIYFQGTGAADDSGLPNDRFFAVRPEGSVSTLKIQRTERGDSAVYLCASSSTGTFTDTQYFGPGTRLTVL.

This clone has only a few counts. The gene calls are TRBV5-1 and TRBJ2-1, with a tentative D call TRBD2 (6 bases). Trimming took 4 bases from V and 7 from J, leaving 15 bases between them. Germline CDR1 and CDR2: SGHRS and YFSETQ. This CDR3 has 14 amino acids. CDR3 nucleotide sequence: TGCGCCAGCAGCCCCGGGGGACCACATAATGAGCAGTTCTTC. It encodes CASSPGGPHNEQFF.

This clone was counted between two and nine times. V gene TRBV9 combines with J gene TRBJ2-1; D might be TRBD2 (5 bases). Germline lookup yields CDR1 SGDLS and CDR2 YYNGEE. Trimming removed 7 bases at V and 10 bases at J, with 30 bases between. CDR3 length: 17 amino acids. The CDR3 coding sequence is TGTGCCAGCCCTCGACCCCCGAGGCGGGCAAGGGCGTGGGAGCAGTTCTTC. Translating gives CASPRPPRRARAWEQFF.

V usage is TRBV7-2 and J usage is TRBJ2-1; 12 nucleotides line up with TRBD1. This CDR3 is built from 13 residues. Trimming cost V 6 bases and J 7 bases; bases outside gene matches: 1. CDR1 and CDR2 from the germline V gene are SGHTA and FQGNSA. The CDR3: CASRGQGANEQFF. CDR3 DNA: TGTGCCAGCAGGGGACAGGGGGCGAATGAGCAGTTCTTC.

There are a few counts of this clone. V is TRBV7-2 and J is TRBJ2-3; D is unclear. The CDR3 covers 14 residues. Trimming stripped 4 bases from V and 6 bases from J, with 14 bases between. Germline assignment: CDR1 SGHTA and CDR2 FQGNSA. The CDR3 loop reads CASSYTKARDTQYF. CDR3 nucleotide sequence: TGTGCCAGCAGCTACACTAAGGCCCGCGATACGCAGTATTTT.

This clone was seen only a few times. The rearrangement uses TRBV6-5 and TRBJ1-1, with D unresolved. The CDR3 covers 13 residues. The V end lost 6 bases, the J end lost 6 bases, and 14 bases lay between the germline ends. In germline, CDR1 is MNHEY, CDR2 SVGAGI. The CDR3 nucleotides are TGTGCCAGCAGACCCTTTGGAGGGTCTGAAGCTTTCTTT. Encoded protein: CASRPFGGSEAFF.

This chain links TRBV7-2 with TRBJ2-7; 8 bases agree with TRBD2. This CDR3 is 16 amino acids long. CDR1 is SGHTA, CDR2 FQGNSA, per germline. V trimming: 5 bases; J trimming: 0 bases; junction bases outside the gene matches: 9. The chain's CDR3 is CASSPGLVRTSYEQYF. In DNA, the CDR3 is TGTGCCAGCAGCCCGGGACTAGTACGGACCTCCTACGAGCAGTACTTC.

This chain uses TRBV12-5 with TRBJ2-7; 9 bases match TRBD1. Unmatched junction bases numbered 10, after V lost 8 bases and J lost 5 bases. The CDR3 covers 14 residues. Germline assignment: CDR1 LGHNT and CDR2 FRNRAP. The CDR3 protein is CASNTGGAANEQYF. The DNA for the CDR3 is TGTGCTAGTAACACAGGGGGCGCTGCCAACGAGCAGTACTTC.

Only a few counts were recorded for this clone. The chain couples TRBV7-9 to TRBJ1-2, with 8 positions matching TRBD1. The CDR3 is made up of 13 amino acids. Looked up from germline, CDR1 is SEHNR and CDR2 is FQNEAQ (reference sequence). V dropped 4 bases and J dropped 12; count of bases not matched to a gene: 10. The CDR3 DNA reads as TGTGCCAGCAGCTGGACAGGGACGAACGATGACACCTTC. Residues: CASSWTGTNDDTF.

This clone showed up just a few times. The V and J genes are TRBV21-1 and TRBJ2-5; the table assigns TRBD1, which was not confirmed against the DNA. TRBV21-1 is an annotated pseudogene. The CDR3 contains 13 residues. The CDR3 DNA sequence: TGTGCCAGCACCCGAACATCCAAGTTAACCCAGTACTTC. It specifies CASTRTSKLTQYF.

This clone was seen more than once but under ten times. V and J are TRBV11-2 and TRBJ1-6; D possibly corresponds to TRBD1 (5 bases). The V end was cut by 0 bases, the J end by 2 bases, with 11 bases between. This CDR3 is 17 amino acids long. Germline CDR1 SGHAT, CDR2 FQNNGV. The DNA of the CDR3 is TGTGCCAGCAGCTTAGATGGGGAGGGGACCTATAATTCACCCCTCCACTTT. Translation gives CASSLDGEGTYNSPLHF.

The chain couples TRBV28 to TRBJ2-7; D is uncertain. This CDR3 contains 12 residues. V gave up 3 bases and J gave up 6 bases, with 9 bases separating them. Germline V gene lookup returns CDR1 MDHEN and CDR2 SYDVKM. CDR3 DNA sequence: TGTGCCAGCAGTTTGCACCAGCGCGAGCAGTACTTC. This sequence encodes CASSLHQREQYF.

In DNA form, the CDR3 reads TGTGCCAGCTCACCGCAACAGGGGGCTAATGAAAAACTGTTTTTT. The encoded protein is CASSPQQGANEKLFF. The rearrangement joins TRBV18 to TRBJ1-4; TRBD1 agrees at 8 bases. Germline CDR1 and CDR2: KGHSH and LQKENI. The J segment lost 3 bases and the V segment lost 3 bases, leaving 3 bases of the junction unmatched. This CDR3 has 15 amino acids.

The rearrangement joins TRBV4-1 to TRBJ2-2; TRBD2 agrees at 7 bases. Germline V gene data show CDR1 as MGHRA and CDR2 as YSYEKL. V lost 2 bases and J lost 4; bases outside the gene matches: 10. The CDR3 has 17 amino acids. CDR3 sequence (DNA): TGCGCCAGCAGCCAACCCTCGGGGTGGGGGGGCACCGGGGAGCTGTTTTTT. It encodes CASSQPSGWGGTGELFF.

The chain employs TRBV2 and TRBJ2-2; 7 positions agree with TRBD1. J gave up 6 bases and V 4 bases, and 5 bases lay outside the gene matches. The CDR3 sequence is 14 residues long. Looked up from germline, CDR1 is SNHLY and CDR2 is FYNNEI. The chain's CDR3 is CASSGLTGAGELFF. In DNA form, the CDR3 reads TGTGCCAGCAGTGGACTCACAGGGGCCGGGGAGCTGTTTTTT.

The J gene is TRBJ2-1, the V gene TRBV29-1, with D possibly matching TRBD1 (6 bases). The length of the CDR3 is 14 residues. V was shortened by 6 bases and J by 9 bases, with 21 bases between the two germline ends. CDR1 and CDR2 from the germline V gene are SQVTM and ANQGSEA. For the CDR3, the DNA is TGCAGCGTCCGCCCCCTAATGGGGGCGGGTGAGCAGTTCTTC. Amino acid sequence: CSVRPLMGAGEQFF.

In this sample, this clone turned up a few times. J is TRBJ1-5 and V is TRBV7-9; D gene uncertain. From germline, CDR1 is SEHNR and CDR2 FQNEAQ (reference sequence). The CDR3 covers 15 residues. V lost 4 bases to trimming and J lost 3 bases, with 13 bases between them. The CDR3 DNA reads TGTGCCAGCAGCTCCGGCGACTACGACAATCAGCCCCAGCATTTT. It is translated as CASSSGDYDNQPQHF.

This chain uses TRBV7-2 with TRBJ2-7; 8 positions match TRBD1. CDR3 length: 15 residues. Trimming cost V 0 bases and J 3 bases; bases outside gene matches: 4. Germline CDR1 and CDR2: SGHTA and FQGNSA. CDR3 sequence reads: CASSLAVGTGYEQYF. The CDR3 nucleotides read TGTGCCAGCAGCTTAGCTGTTGGGACAGGCTACGAGCAGTACTTC.

The table lists this clone with a few counts. This chain joins TRBV4-1 and TRBJ2-4, with 7 bases identical to TRBD2. V shed 1 base, J shed 4 bases, and the junction held 13 bases outside the gene matches. Germline lookup yields CDR1 MGHRA and CDR2 YSYEKL. The CDR3 consists of 18 residues. The DNA of the CDR3 is TGCGCCAGCAGCCAAGCAGGCACGATCACTAGCGCGAAAAACATTCAGTACTTC. This sequence encodes CASSQAGTITSAKNIQYF.

This clone was seen more than once but under ten times. The chain joins TRBV7-9 to TRBJ2-5, with D possibly matching TRBD1 (5 bases). The CDR3 consists of 13 residues. Trimming pared 2 bases from V and 4 bases from J, leaving 8 bases between. CDR1 is SEHNR and CDR2 is FQNEAQ in the germline V gene (reference sequence). CDR3 sequence reads: CASSLSRVETQYF. As DNA, the CDR3 is TGTGCCAGCAGCTTATCCAGGGTAGAGACCCAGTACTTC.

This clone has more than one count but fewer than ten. The chain joins TRBV6-5 to TRBJ1-2; D is unresolved. Trimming removed 4 bases from V and 0 bases from J, with 6 bases in between. The CDR3 loop spans 13 amino acids. Germline V gives CDR1 MNHEY, CDR2 SVGAGI. CDR3 in amino acids: CASSSGANYGYTF. DNA for the CDR3: TGTGCCAGCAGTTCGGGTGCTAACTATGGCTACACCTTC.

This clone was counted only a few times. V and J are TRBV4-3 and TRBJ2-3; TRBD2 agrees at 9 bases. Germline V CDR1 and CDR2: LGHNA, YSLEER. After removal of 0 bases from V and 6 bases from J, the junction contained 4 bases not matched to a gene. The CDR3 extends over 15 amino acids. The CDR3 DNA reads as TGCGCCAGCAGCCAAGATCCACTAGCGGGCGATACGCAGTATTTT. It encodes CASSQDPLAGDTQYF.

The J gene is TRBJ2-7, the V gene TRBV6-1; 8 nucleotides line up with TRBD1. Losses at the gene ends were 6 bases for V and 5 bases for J; bases not matched to a gene: 3. The CDR3 extends over 12 amino acids. The germline CDR1 and CDR2 sequences are MNHNS and SASEGT. Here the CDR3 reads CASRLDRDEQYF. The CDR3 bases are TGTGCCAGCAGATTGGACAGGGACGAGCAGTACTTC.